Below are 8 T cell receptor beta chains sequenced from a single sample in a study of CD8 T cells in ankylosing spondylitis. Study results and limitations: The study identified a TCR beta motif of roughly eight highly homologous variants that appeared characteristic of ankylosing spondylitis blood.

TCRdb reprocessed the 5' RACE reads with MiXCR, giving one entry per CDR3 protein. This table holds 220,000 or so distinct CDR3 sequences, around 20% found once. These receptors' antigens are unknown. Sequences were obtained from blood, either unsorted or a sorted T cell fraction (not recorded which). These receptors originate from a male donor with ankylosing spondylitis.

In this sample, this clonotype turned up a few times. The chain carries TRBV9 and TRBJ1-1; D remains ambiguous. CDR3 length: 15 amino acids. Germline assignment: CDR1 SGDLS and CDR2 YYNGEE. V was trimmed by 0 bases and J by 0 bases, leaving 9 bases between them. CDR3 region: CASSVEGRLNTEAFF. The CDR3 DNA reads TGTGCCAGCAGCGTAGAGGGCAGACTGAACACTGAAGCTTTCTTT.

This clonotype came up many times. This chain joins TRBV29-1 and TRBJ1-5, with TRBD1 matching over 7 bases. The germline V gene encodes CDR1 SQVTM and CDR2 ANQGSEA. The J segment lost 6 bases and the V segment lost 0 bases, leaving 8 bases of the junction unmatched. The CDR3 consists of 15 residues. The CDR3 DNA is TGCAGCGTTGAAGATCCTGACAGGGAAGGTCAGCCCCAGCATTTT. Its translation is CSVEDPDREGQPQHF.

This clonotype was seen at least ten times. The chain joins TRBV27 to TRBJ1-2, with D perhaps TRBD1 (5 bases). The CDR3 sequence is 13 residues long. Trimming cost V 3 bases and J 1 base, with 6 bases left between them. CDR1 is MNHEY and CDR2 is SMNVEV in the germline V gene (reference sequence). The DNA of the CDR3 is TGTGCCAGCAGTTTGGGGGTTAACTATGGCTACACCTTC. Protein product: CASSLGVNYGYTF.

At least ten counts were recorded for this clonotype. The gene calls are TRBV29-1 and TRBJ2-1; 9 bases are shared with TRBD1. The V and J ends lost 7 bases and 9 bases, in that order; junction bases with no gene match: 10. Germline V gene data show CDR1 as SQVTM and CDR2 as ANQGSEA. This CDR3 contains 13 residues. CDR3: CSAWTGERAEQFF. DNA for the CDR3: TGCAGCGCTTGGACAGGGGAGAGGGCTGAGCAGTTCTTC.

This clonotype appeared a few times. The V gene is TRBV27, the J gene TRBJ1-2; 9 bases line up with TRBD1. Looked up from germline, CDR1 is MNHEY and CDR2 is SMNVEV (reference sequence). After removal of 6 bases from V and 6 bases from J, the junction contained 5 bases not matched to a gene. The CDR3 consists of 13 residues. CDR3 sequence reads: CASSLGQGNGYTF. CDR3 nucleotides: TGTGCCAGCAGCCTGGGACAGGGAAATGGCTACACCTTC.

This clonotype has only a few counts. V usage is TRBV4-2 and J usage is TRBJ1-3; TRBD1 aligns across 7 bases. This CDR3 spans 16 amino acids. From germline, CDR1 is LGHNA and CDR2 YNFKEQ. J lost 4 bases, V lost 0 bases, and 6 bases had no gene match. The CDR3 loop reads CASSQDGGTAGNTIYF. The DNA for the CDR3 is TGTGCCAGCAGCCAAGATGGTGGGACAGCCGGAAACACCATATATTTT.

This clonotype came up a few times. V gene TRBV15 combines with J gene TRBJ1-4; D uncertain. The CDR3 runs to 18 residues. Germline V CDR1 and CDR2: LNHNV, YYDKDF (reference sequence). V was shortened by 5 bases and J by 4 bases, with 23 bases between the two germline ends. The CDR3 sequence is CATSFRPTAGVRNEKLFF. Written as DNA, the CDR3 is TGTGCCACCAGCTTCCGCCCTACAGCGGGCGTCCGTAATGAAAAACTGTTTTTT.

This clonotype has a handful of counts. This chain links TRBV4-2 with TRBJ2-1, with 7 positions matching TRBD1. The CDR3 extends over 17 amino acids. Germline V gene lookup returns CDR1 LGHNA and CDR2 YNFKEQ. Trimming removed 1 base from V and 2 bases from J; junction bases left unmatched: 8. The CDR3 reads CASSQVPKGAAYNEQFF. CDR3 in DNA: TGTGCCAGCAGCCAAGTTCCGAAGGGGGCAGCCTACAATGAGCAGTTCTTC.